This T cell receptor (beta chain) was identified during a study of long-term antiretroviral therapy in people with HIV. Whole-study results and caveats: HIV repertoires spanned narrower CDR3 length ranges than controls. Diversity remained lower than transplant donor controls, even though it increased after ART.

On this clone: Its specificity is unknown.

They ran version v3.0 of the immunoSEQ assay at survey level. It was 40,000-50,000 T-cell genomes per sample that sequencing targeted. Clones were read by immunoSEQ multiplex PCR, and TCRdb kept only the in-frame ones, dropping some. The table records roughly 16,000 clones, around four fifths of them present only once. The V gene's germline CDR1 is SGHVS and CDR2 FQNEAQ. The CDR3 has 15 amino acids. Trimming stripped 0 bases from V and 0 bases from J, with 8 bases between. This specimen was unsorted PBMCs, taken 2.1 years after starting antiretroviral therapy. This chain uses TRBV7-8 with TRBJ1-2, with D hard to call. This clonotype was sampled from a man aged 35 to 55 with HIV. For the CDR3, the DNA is TGTGCCAGCAGCTTAGCGGGAGGATCTAACTATGGCTACACCTTC. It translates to CASSLAGGSNYGYTF.